This T cell receptor (beta chain) was observed in a study of blood T cells in healthy people across ages. Findings and caveats of the study: Diversity of TCR beta correlated strongly with naive T cell percentage. Older individuals had lower TCR beta diversity per million T cells (the decline was roughly linear). Expanded clonotype changes were possibly confounded by unknown donor CMV status.

It was with a sample-barcoded 5' primer and a J-beta primer mix that a second PCR of about 7 to 12 cycles was run. TCRdb processed the 5' RACE reads anew with MiXCR; each CDR3 protein has one entry. The table has 890,000 or so distinct CDR3 sequences, around 62% seen once. On this clonotype itself: Its antigen is not identified.

The CDR3 is made up of 13 amino acids. V was trimmed by 6 bases and J by 4 bases, leaving 13 bases between them. CDR1 and CDR2 (germline): DFQATT, SNEGSKA (reference sequence). Sequenced sample: blood. The source is a man aged 25-45 years in good health. The V and J genes are TRBV20-1 and TRBJ1-5, with D perhaps TRBD1 (5 bases). The CDR3: CSAVVQANQPQHF. CDR3 bases: TGCAGTGCCGTAGTACAGGCGAATCAGCCCCAGCATTTT.